This TCR beta chain emerged from a study of graft-versus-host responses after intestinal transplantation. Turning to the study itself: The recipients all started with anti-thymocyte globulin induction and then took tacrolimus and steroids for roughly three years.

The CDR3 loop spans 14 amino acids. From germline, CDR1 is SGDLS and CDR2 YYNGEE. V was clipped by 2 bases and J by 2 bases, with 9 bases between them. TCRdb's table, derived via immunoSEQ multiplex PCR, lists solely in-frame clones and lacks some. The top ten clones hold around 1.1% of a sample with roughly 27,000 clones, 75% to 90% of them seen once. The TCR comes from a human patient who received an intestinal transplant, so some T cells may come from the graft donor. The chain is built from TRBV9 and TRBJ2-3, with D unresolved. This material consisted of PBMCs, taken approximately four weeks after intestinal transplant. The CDR3 DNA sequence: TGTGCCAGCAGCGTGGGCTTTGTCACAGATACGCAGTATTTT. Amino acid sequence: CASSVGFVTDTQYF.